These 8 T cell receptor beta chains were all obtained from the same sample, sequenced in a study of blood T cells in healthy people across ages. Next came a second PCR, run for about 7 to 12 cycles, which used a sample-barcoded 5' primer along with a J-beta primer mix. TCRdb re-called the 5' RACE reads with MiXCR, one entry per CDR3 protein. Here the sample spans roughly 800,000 distinct CDR3 sequences, more than 20% being singletons. These data were also filed under a second study, of T cells of mothers and their children.

Sequencing input: blood. The receptors here all came from a boy aged 5-17 years in good health.

The chain employs TRBV27 and TRBJ1-1; D is unresolved. V was clipped by 6 bases and J by 1 base, with 6 bases between them. CDR3 length: 12 residues. Per the germline V gene, CDR1 is MNHEY and CDR2 is SMNVEV (reference sequence). Here the CDR3 DNA reads TGTGCCAGCAGGGCCCGGAACACTGAAGCTTTCTTT. The encoded protein is CASRARNTEAFF.

To note about this clonotype: Compared with germline, one end of the junction differs, possibly owing to a read error. The V and J genes are TRBV12-3 or TRBV12-4 and TRBJ2-3, with D possibly being TRBD1 or TRBD2 (6 bases each). CDR3 size: 15 residues. The CDR3: CASRSSGARADTQYF. CDR3 in DNA: TGTGCCAGCAGGAGTTCGGGGGCTAGAGCAGATACGCAATATTTT.

This clonotype was seen a handful of times. V gene TRBV20-1 combines with J gene TRBJ1-4; D gene uncertain. Trimming shortened V by 0 bases and J by 3 bases, and 11 bases separated the two germline ends. The CDR3 runs to 15 residues. Germline V gives CDR1 DFQATT, CDR2 SNEGSKA (reference sequence). This CDR3 is CSARDHGSANEKLFF. Here the CDR3 DNA reads TGCAGTGCTAGAGATCATGGGAGCGCTAATGAAAAACTGTTTTTT.

The chain uses TRBV7-9 and TRBJ2-2; 11 nucleotides line up with TRBD2. This CDR3 is built from 16 residues. Per germline, CDR1 SEHNR and CDR2 FQNEAQ (reference sequence). V trimming: 5 bases; J trimming: 4 bases; junction bases outside the gene matches: 6. For the CDR3, the DNA is TGTGCCAGCAGCCCGCGGACTAGCGGGTTCACCGGGGAGCTGTTTTTT. Translating it yields CASSPRTSGFTGELFF.

There are a few counts of this clonotype. As DNA, the CDR3 is TGTGCCAGCAGCGTATACCGACTTTTCTCCTACGAGCAGTACTTC. It specifies CASSVYRLFSYEQYF. The V and J genes are TRBV9 and TRBJ2-7; no firm D call. V shed 1 base and J shed 0 bases, with 11 bases lying between them. The CDR3 loop spans 15 amino acids. CDR1 is SGDLS and CDR2 is YYNGEE in the germline V gene.

This clonotype was detected only a few times. V usage is TRBV4-1 and J usage is TRBJ2-7; D is undetermined. TRBJ2-5 matches the DNA end more closely, so the J call is doubtful. Germline CDR1 MGHRA, CDR2 YSYEKL. The CDR3 extends over 17 amino acids. CDR3 coding DNA: TGCGCCAGCAGCCAAGCTTCTGCCAGCTTGGAAGGAGAGACCCAGTACTTC. As protein: CASSQASASLEGETQYF.

This clonotype showed up just a few times. The rearrangement joins TRBV4-1 to TRBJ2-5, with 10 bases identical to TRBD1. J lost 4 bases, V lost 4 bases, and 6 bases had no gene match. Germline CDR1 MGHRA, CDR2 YSYEKL. This CDR3 comprises 15 residues. CDR3 amino acids: CASSPLTGGRETQYF. The CDR3 nucleotides are TGCGCCAGCAGCCCCCTGACAGGGGGCAGAGAGACCCAGTACTTC.

CDR3 in DNA: TGTGCCAGCGGCGGGAGGAAGAAGGACAAAGAGACCCAGTACTTC. Residues: CASGGRKKDKETQYF. The chain combines TRBV4-2 with TRBJ2-5, with 8 bases matching TRBD2. The CDR3 length is 15 residues. The germline V gene encodes CDR1 LGHNA and CDR2 YNFKEQ. V was clipped by 8 bases and J by 3 bases; unmatched bases: 11.